One and the same sample provided the 19 T cell receptor beta chains below, sequenced in a study of T-cell memory formation after mild COVID-19. TCRdb reanalysed the 5' RACE reads using MiXCR and keeps one entry per CDR3 protein. The repertoire holds about 260,000 distinct CDR3 sequences, roughly 17% seen once, with 20% to 25% in the top ten. What was sequenced was PBMCs or a T cell subset sorted from them (not recorded which). The receptor set was obtained from a man between 18 and 35 years old who had mild COVID-19 (a few samples of this study predate the infection). Cell type and time point are not known.

CDR3 DNA sequence: TGTGCCAGCAGCCCCCCCGGGACAATGAAGTACAATGAGCAGTTCTTC. Translating gives CASSPPGTMKYNEQFF. The rearrangement joins TRBV7-2 to TRBJ2-1; the D gene is possibly TRBD1 (6 bases). Germline values: CDR1 SGHTA, CDR2 FQGNSA. The CDR3 runs to 16 residues. Trimming pared 5 bases from V and 4 bases from J, leaving 18 bases between.

This clonotype appeared a few times. This chain links TRBV9 with TRBJ2-6, with no clear D. The CDR3 is made up of 14 amino acids. The V gene's germline CDR1 is SGDLS and CDR2 YYNGEE. The V end lost 1 base, the J end lost 6 bases, and 8 bases lay between the germline ends. DNA of the CDR3: TGTGCCAGCAGCGTACCCCCCGAGGCCAACGTCCTGACTTTC. Residues: CASSVPPEANVLTF.

The chain combines TRBV11-2 with TRBJ2-1, with 13 bases matching TRBD2. This CDR3 spans 15 amino acids. CDR1 is SGHAT and CDR2 is FQNNGV in the germline V gene. J lost 8 bases, V lost 5 bases, and 6 bases had no gene match. CDR3 sequence: CASSLGLAGADEQFF. The CDR3 region has the DNA TGTGCCAGCAGCCTCGGACTAGCGGGGGCCGATGAGCAGTTCTTC. The full variable domain, completed using reference TRBV11-2 and TRBJ2-1, is EAGVAQSPRYKIIEKRQSVAFWCNPISGHATLYWYQQILGQGPKLLIQFQNNGVVDDSQLPKDRFSAERLKGVDSTLKIQPAKLEDSAVYLCASSLGLAGADEQFFGPGTRLTVL.

There are many counts of this clonotype. The chain is built from TRBV4-2 and TRBJ2-7; 9 bases agree with TRBD2. Germline-derived CDR1 and CDR2 are LGHNA and YNFKEQ. The length of the CDR3 is 15 residues. The J segment lost 3 bases and the V segment lost 4 bases, leaving 7 bases of the junction unmatched. The CDR3 region is CASSLGTSPLYEQYV. CDR3 nucleotide sequence: TGTGCCAGCAGCCTCGGGACTAGCCCACTCTACGAGCAGTACGTC.

This clonotype was seen only a few times. This rearrangement joins TRBV25-1 to TRBJ1-4; no reliable D call. Trimming removed 4 bases at V and 7 bases at J, with 1 base between. Germline V gene lookup returns CDR1 MGHDK and CDR2 SYGVNS. The CDR3 has 10 amino acids. CDR3 nucleotides: TGTGCCAGCAGTGCTGAAAAACTGTTTTTT. It codes for CASSAEKLFF.

This chain uses TRBV29-1 with TRBJ2-2, with TRBD2 identical over 7 bases. CDR3 length: 14 amino acids. Germline V gene sequence: CDR1 SQVTM, CDR2 ANQGSEA. The V and J ends lost 5 bases and 1 base, in that order; junction bases with no gene match: 4. The CDR3 sequence is CSVTQRGNTGELFF. The CDR3 DNA reads TGCAGCGTTACTCAGCGGGGGAACACCGGGGAGCTGTTTTTT.

This clonotype was detected a few times. V gene TRBV9 combines with J gene TRBJ2-3; no reliable D call. Deletions cut 6 bases from V and 5 bases from J, with 13 bases between. Per the germline V gene, CDR1 is SGDLS and CDR2 is YYNGEE. This CDR3 is built from 13 residues. CDR3 residues: CASTPGLVDTQYF. CDR3 in DNA: TGTGCCAGCACTCCCGGCCTAGTAGATACGCAGTATTTT.

The chain has TRBV20-1 and TRBJ2-3; no clear D. The CDR3 is made up of 12 amino acids. Germline CDR1 is DFQATT and CDR2 is SNEGSKA (reference sequence). V shed 5 bases and J shed 9 bases, with 15 bases lying between them. The CDR3 bases are TGCAGTGCTCCTCTAACAGTTGGGACGCAGTATTTT. Translating it yields CSAPLTVGTQYF.

This clonotype was found a few times. This sequence joins TRBV19 and TRBJ1-1; the D gene is possibly TRBD1 (5 bases). In germline, CDR1 is LNHDA, CDR2 SQIVND (reference sequence). Trimming removed 9 bases at V and 1 base at J, with 9 bases between. The CDR3 covers 12 residues. The CDR3 sequence: CASSGPNTEAFF. The CDR3, as DNA: TGTGCCAGCTCGGGGCCGAACACTGAAGCTTTCTTT.

This clonotype was seen only a few times. The DNA for the CDR3 is TGTGCCAGCAGCTTAGATTGGCGTCCTGGGGCCAACGTCCTGACTTTC. As protein: CASSLDWRPGANVLTF. J is TRBJ2-6 and V is TRBV11-2; no reliable D call. Trimming pared 0 bases from V and 2 bases from J, leaving 8 bases between. The germline V gene encodes CDR1 SGHAT and CDR2 FQNNGV. CDR3 length equals 16 residues.

This clonotype was seen many times. This sequence joins TRBV5-5 and TRBJ2-1; D is undetermined. The ends were cut back, 0 bases at V and 8 bases at J, with 12 bases in the middle. The CDR3 has 14 amino acids. Germline assignment: CDR1 SGHKS and CDR2 YYEKEE (reference sequence). Here the CDR3 reads CASSLGGPPHEQFF. CDR3 in DNA: TGTGCCAGCAGCTTGGGTGGGCCCCCCCATGAGCAGTTCTTC.

This clonotype showed up just a few times. The chain couples TRBV5-1 to TRBJ2-5; TRBD2 matches 10 bases. Trimming removed 0 bases from V and 1 base from J; junction bases left unmatched: 9. This CDR3 contains 18 residues. The germline V gene has CDR1 SGHRS and CDR2 YFSETQ. The CDR3 DNA reads TGCGCCAGCAGCTTGGGGTCGGTAGCGGGGGGATTCCAAGAGACCCAGTACTTC. Amino acid sequence: CASSLGSVAGGFQETQYF.

The chain has TRBV4-2 and TRBJ1-5, with TRBD1 matching 8 bases. V dropped 0 bases and J dropped 3; count of bases not matched to a gene: 7. CDR3 length: 17 residues. In germline, CDR1 is LGHNA, CDR2 YNFKEQ. As DNA, the CDR3 is TGTGCCAGCAGCCAAGATGCTGGACAGGGATTCAATCAGCCCCAGCATTTT. Its protein product is CASSQDAGQGFNQPQHF.

The rearrangement uses TRBV23-1 and TRBJ2-7; D gene unclear. TRBV23-1 is filed as an ORF, its function uncertain. There are 13 residues in the CDR3. The V end was cut by 6 bases, the J end by 5 bases, with 14 bases between. CDR3 nucleotide sequence: TGCGCCAGCAGGAAAACCCACTGGGACGAGCAGTACTTC. Translating it yields CASRKTHWDEQYF.

This clonotype was detected ten times or more. The gene calls are TRBV27 and TRBJ2-3; the D gene is possibly TRBD1 (6 bases). The CDR3 covers 20 residues. V lost 4 bases and J 3 bases, leaving 29 bases between the germline ends. Germline V gives CDR1 MNHEY, CDR2 SMNVEV (reference sequence). CDR3 in DNA: TGTGCCAGCAGTTCCCCAAGAACAGGGCGTGCGAGTTTATTGACAGATACGCAGTATTTT. This encodes CASSSPRTGRASLLTDTQYF.

This chain connects TRBV4-1 to TRBJ1-2; tentative D call: TRBD1 (6 bases). Trimming removed 0 bases at V and 6 bases at J, with 17 bases between. This CDR3 is 16 amino acids long. Looked up from germline, CDR1 is MGHRA and CDR2 is YSYEKL. DNA of the CDR3: TGCGCCAGCAGCCAAGAGGGGGGGGCTGTCGTTCATGGCTACACCTTC. As protein: CASSQEGGAVVHGYTF.

The chain recombines TRBV2 with TRBJ2-5, with TRBD2 identical over 9 bases. V lost 2 bases, J lost 3 bases, and 4 bases stayed unmatched. There are 15 residues in the CDR3. Germline V gene data show CDR1 as SNHLY and CDR2 as FYNNEI. As DNA, the CDR3 is TGTGCCAGCAGTGAACTCCGACTAGCGGAAGAGACCCAGTACTTC. Amino acids: CASSELRLAEETQYF.

This clonotype came up many times. The chain has TRBV6-5 and TRBJ1-2, with 10 bases that match TRBD1. The CDR3 loop spans 11 amino acids. V lost 11 bases, J lost 4 bases, and 1 base stayed unmatched. Looked up from germline, CDR1 is MNHEY and CDR2 is SVGAGI. The CDR3 protein is CAGTGVYGYTF. Written as DNA, the CDR3 is TGTGCCGGGACAGGGGTCTATGGCTACACCTTC.

This clonotype has a handful of counts. This chain joins TRBV7-9 and TRBJ2-2; D may match TRBD1 or TRBD2 (5 bases each). Germline CDR1 is SEHNR and CDR2 is FQNEAQ (reference sequence). Trimming removed 5 bases at V and 9 bases at J, with 13 bases between. The CDR3 consists of 13 residues. CDR3 in DNA: TGTGCCAGCAGCCTAAAAGGGACCCGGGAGCTGTTTTTT. Translated, it gives CASSLKGTRELFF.